This record covers a single T cell receptor beta chain. The antigen is undetermined. One entry per CDR3 protein, called by TCRdb with MiXCR from the reads. The data show around 570,000 distinct CDR3 sequences, roughly 42% seen once. These data originate in a study of T cell repertoires in cytomegalovirus infection. Study results and caveats: Dominant in the ex vivo response were TCR beta clonotypes restricted by HLA-C and specific for CMV.

Between the trimmed V and J ends, which lost 0 bases and 0 bases, there was a span of 6 bases. The CDR3 contains 14 residues. From germline, CDR1 is DFQATT and CDR2 SNEGSKA (reference sequence). The rearrangement joins TRBV20-1 to TRBJ1-5; D gene unclear. The sample consisted of cultured PBMCs, taken from culture after CMV antigen stimulation. The receptor was isolated from a human donor in good health (CMV status not recorded). Some clones in this sample may be carry-over from other donors' samples. CDR3 sequence: CSARDPISNQPQHF. The DNA for the CDR3 is TGCAGTGCTAGAGATCCGATTAGCAATCAGCCCCAGCATTTT.